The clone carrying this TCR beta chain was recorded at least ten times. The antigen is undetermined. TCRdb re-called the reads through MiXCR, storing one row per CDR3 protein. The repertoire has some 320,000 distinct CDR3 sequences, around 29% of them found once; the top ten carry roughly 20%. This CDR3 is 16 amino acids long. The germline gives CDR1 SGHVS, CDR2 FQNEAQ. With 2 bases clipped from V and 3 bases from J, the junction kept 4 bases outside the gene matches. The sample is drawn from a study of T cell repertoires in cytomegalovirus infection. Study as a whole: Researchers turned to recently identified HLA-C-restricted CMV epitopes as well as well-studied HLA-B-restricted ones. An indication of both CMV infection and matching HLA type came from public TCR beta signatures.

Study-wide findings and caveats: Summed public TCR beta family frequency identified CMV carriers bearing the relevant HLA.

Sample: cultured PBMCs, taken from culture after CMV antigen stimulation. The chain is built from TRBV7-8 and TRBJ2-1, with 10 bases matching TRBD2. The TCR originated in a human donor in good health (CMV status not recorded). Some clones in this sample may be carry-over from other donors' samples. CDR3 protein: CASSLTLAGVYNEQFF. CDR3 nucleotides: TGTGCCAGCAGCTTAACTCTAGCGGGGGTCTACAATGAGCAGTTCTTC.